This T cell receptor beta chain appears in the sequencing data of a study of blood T cells in healthy people across ages. With a J-beta primer mix and a sample-barcoded 5' primer, a second PCR ran about 6 to 11 cycles. Every sample returned 2.5 million or more CDR3-containing paired-end reads. TCRdb called the 5' RACE reads again in MiXCR, with one record for every CDR3 protein. The repertoire holds about 970,000 distinct CDR3 sequences, with roughly 51% as singletons. The germline gives CDR1 MDHEN, CDR2 SYDVKM. Trimming shortened V by 9 bases and J by 5 bases, and 14 bases separated the two germline ends. The CDR3 has 13 amino acids. Peripheral blood from each donor was collected in a volume of 9.5 to 10 milliliters. Samples each yielded at least 6 micrograms of total RNA. This clonotype occurred a few times.

This TCR derives from a woman aged 60-75 years in good health. The rearrangement uses TRBV28 and TRBJ1-5, with D possibly being TRBD1 (5 bases). Sequencing was carried out using blood. The CDR3 sequence is CASHWGSYQPQHF. As DNA, the CDR3 is TGTGCCAGTCACTGGGGGAGCTATCAGCCCCAGCATTTT.